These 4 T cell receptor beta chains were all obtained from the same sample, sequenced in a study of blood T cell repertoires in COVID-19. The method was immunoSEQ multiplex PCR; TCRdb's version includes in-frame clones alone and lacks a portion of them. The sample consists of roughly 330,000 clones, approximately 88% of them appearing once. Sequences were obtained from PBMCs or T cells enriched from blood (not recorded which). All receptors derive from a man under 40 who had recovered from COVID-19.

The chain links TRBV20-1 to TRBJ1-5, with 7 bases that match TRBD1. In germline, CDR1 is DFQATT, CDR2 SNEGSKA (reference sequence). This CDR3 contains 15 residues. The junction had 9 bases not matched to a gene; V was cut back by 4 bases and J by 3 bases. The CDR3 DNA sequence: TGCAGTGCTACTGATGGACAGGCCTACAATCAGCCCCAGCATTTT. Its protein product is CSATDGQAYNQPQHF.

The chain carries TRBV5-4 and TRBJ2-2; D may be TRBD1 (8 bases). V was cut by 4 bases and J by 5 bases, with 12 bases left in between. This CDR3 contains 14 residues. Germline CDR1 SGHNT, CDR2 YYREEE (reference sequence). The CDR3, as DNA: TGTGCCAGCAGCCTACAGGGGGGGACCGGGGAGCTGTTTTTT. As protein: CASSLQGGTGELFF.

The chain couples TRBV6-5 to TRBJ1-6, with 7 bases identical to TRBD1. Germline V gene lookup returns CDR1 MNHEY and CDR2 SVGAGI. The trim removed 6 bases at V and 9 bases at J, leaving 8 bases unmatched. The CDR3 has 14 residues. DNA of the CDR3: TGTGCCAGCAGACCCGACAGGGATCCTTCACCCCTCCACTTT. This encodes CASRPDRDPSPLHF.

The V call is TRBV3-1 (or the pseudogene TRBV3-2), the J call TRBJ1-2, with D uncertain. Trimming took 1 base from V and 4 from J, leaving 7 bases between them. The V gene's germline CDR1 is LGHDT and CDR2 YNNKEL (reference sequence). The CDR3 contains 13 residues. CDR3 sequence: CASSQGGFYGYTF. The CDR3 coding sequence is TGTGCCAGCAGCCAAGGAGGGTTCTATGGCTACACCTTC.